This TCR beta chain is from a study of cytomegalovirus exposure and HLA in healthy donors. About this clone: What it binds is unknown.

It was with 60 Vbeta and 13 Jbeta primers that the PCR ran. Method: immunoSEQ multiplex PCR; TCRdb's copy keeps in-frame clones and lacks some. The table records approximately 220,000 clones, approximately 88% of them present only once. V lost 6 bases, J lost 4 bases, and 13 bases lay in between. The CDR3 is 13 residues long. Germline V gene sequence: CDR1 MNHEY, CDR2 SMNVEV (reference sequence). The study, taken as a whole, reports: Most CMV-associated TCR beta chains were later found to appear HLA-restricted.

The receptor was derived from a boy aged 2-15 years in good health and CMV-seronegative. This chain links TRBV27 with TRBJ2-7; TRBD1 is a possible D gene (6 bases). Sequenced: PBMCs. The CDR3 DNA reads TGTGCCAGCAGCCCCGACAGGTTTTACGAGCAGTACTTC. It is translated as CASSPDRFYEQYF.